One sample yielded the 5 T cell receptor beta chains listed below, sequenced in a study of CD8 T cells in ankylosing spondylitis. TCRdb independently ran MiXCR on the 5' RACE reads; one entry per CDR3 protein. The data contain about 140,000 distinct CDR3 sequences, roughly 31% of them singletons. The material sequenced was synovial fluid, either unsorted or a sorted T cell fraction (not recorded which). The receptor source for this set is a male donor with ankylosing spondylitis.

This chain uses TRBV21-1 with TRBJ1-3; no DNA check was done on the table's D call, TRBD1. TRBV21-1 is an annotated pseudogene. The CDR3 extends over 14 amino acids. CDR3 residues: CASSLWTAGNTIYF. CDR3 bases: TGTGCCAGCAGCCTATGGACAGCTGGAAACACCATATATTTT.

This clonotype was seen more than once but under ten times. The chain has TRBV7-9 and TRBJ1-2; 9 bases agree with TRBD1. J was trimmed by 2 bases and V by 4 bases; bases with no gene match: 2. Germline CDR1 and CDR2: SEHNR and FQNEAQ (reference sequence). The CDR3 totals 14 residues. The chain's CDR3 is CASSWGQGNYGYTF. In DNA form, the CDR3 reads TGTGCCAGCAGCTGGGGACAGGGAAACTATGGCTACACCTTC.

The CDR3 reads CSARDGQGRGSNTGELFF. As DNA, the CDR3 is TGCAGTGCTAGAGATGGGCAAGGCAGGGGATCGAACACCGGGGAGCTGTTTTTT. The chain combines TRBV20-1 with TRBJ2-2; perhaps TRBD1 as D (6 bases). Germline V gene sequence: CDR1 DFQATT, CDR2 SNEGSKA (reference sequence). Trimming shortened V by 0 bases and J by 0 bases, and 17 bases separated the two germline ends. This CDR3 has 18 residues.

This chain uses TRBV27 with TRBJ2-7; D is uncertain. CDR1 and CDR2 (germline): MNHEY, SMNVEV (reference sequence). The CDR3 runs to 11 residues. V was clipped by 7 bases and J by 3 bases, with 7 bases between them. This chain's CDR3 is CASMYVYEQYF. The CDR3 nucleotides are TGTGCCAGCATGTACGTCTACGAGCAGTACTTC.

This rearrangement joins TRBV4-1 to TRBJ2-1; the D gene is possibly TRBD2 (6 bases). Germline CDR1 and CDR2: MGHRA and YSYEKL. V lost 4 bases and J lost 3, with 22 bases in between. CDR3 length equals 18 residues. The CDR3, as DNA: TGCGCCAGCAGCCGAGTGGCCGCATCCGGGAGCATCTACAATGAGCAGTTCTTC. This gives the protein CASSRVAASGSIYNEQFF.